The source of this TCR beta chain is a study of blood T cell repertoires in COVID-19. The length of the CDR3 is 15 residues. Germline CDR1 and CDR2: SGHTA and FQGNSA. Between the trimmed V and J ends, which lost 1 base and 1 base, there was a span of 10 bases. Original methodology: For nucleated cells, counts were estimated from reference gene primer amplification. The protocol was immunoSEQ multiplex PCR, while the TCRdb copy is restricted to in-frame clones and leaves out a portion. V and J calls plus clone size are reproduced from that table; the DNA served to infer D and trimming. Of some 150,000 clones listed, 85% to 90% are singletons.

The chain employs TRBV7-2 and TRBJ1-1, with TRBD1 as a possible D gene (6 bases). The sequenced sample consisted of peripheral blood. The source of this sequence is a human donor in a cohort sampled during active COVID-19. CDR3 DNA sequence: TGTGCCAGCAGCTTAGGGGGGGGCTGGAACACTGAAGCTTTCTTT. Translating it yields CASSLGGGWNTEAFF.